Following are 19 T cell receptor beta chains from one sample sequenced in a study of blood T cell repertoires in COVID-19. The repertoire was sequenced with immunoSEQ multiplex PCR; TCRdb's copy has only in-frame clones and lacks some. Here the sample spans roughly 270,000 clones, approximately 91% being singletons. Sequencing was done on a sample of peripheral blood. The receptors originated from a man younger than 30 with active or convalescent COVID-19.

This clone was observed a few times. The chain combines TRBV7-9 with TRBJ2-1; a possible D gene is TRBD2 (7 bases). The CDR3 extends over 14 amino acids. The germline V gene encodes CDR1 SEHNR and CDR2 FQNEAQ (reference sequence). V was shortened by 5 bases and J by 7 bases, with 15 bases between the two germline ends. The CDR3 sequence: CASSPSGTTNEQFF. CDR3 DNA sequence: TGTGCCAGCAGCCCAAGCGGGACAACTAATGAGCAGTTCTTC.

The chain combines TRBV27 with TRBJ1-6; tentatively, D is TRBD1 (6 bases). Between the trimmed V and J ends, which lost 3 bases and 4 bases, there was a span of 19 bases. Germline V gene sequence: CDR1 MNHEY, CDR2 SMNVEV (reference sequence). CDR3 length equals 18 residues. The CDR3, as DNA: TGTGCCAGCAGTTTGCGTTGGAGGACAGTTCAGTATAATTCACCCCTCCACTTT. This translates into CASSLRWRTVQYNSPLHF.

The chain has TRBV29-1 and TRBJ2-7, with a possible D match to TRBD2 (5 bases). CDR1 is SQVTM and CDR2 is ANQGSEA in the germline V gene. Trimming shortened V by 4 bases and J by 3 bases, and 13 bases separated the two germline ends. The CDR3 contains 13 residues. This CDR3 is CSVVLVNGYEQYF. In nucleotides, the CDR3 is TGCAGCGTTGTACTAGTTAACGGCTACGAGCAGTACTTC.

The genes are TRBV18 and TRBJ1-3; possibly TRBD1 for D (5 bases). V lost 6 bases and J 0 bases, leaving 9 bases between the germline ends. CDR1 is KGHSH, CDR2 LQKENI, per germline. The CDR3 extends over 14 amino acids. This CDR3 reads CASSEGHSGNTIYF. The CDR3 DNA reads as TGTGCCAGCTCGGAAGGACACTCTGGAAACACCATATATTTT. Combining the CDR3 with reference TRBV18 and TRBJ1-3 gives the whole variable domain NAGVMQNPRHLVRRRGQEARLRCSPMKGHSHVYWYRQLPEEGLKFMVYLQKENIIDESGMPKERFSAEFPKEGPSILRIQQVVRGDSAAYFCASSEGHSGNTIYFGEGSWLTVV.

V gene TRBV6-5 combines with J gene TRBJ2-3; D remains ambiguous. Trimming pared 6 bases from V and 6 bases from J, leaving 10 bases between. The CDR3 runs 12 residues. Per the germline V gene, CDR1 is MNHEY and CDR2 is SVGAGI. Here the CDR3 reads CASSPPSDTQYF. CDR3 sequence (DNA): TGTGCCAGCAGCCCCCCGTCGGATACGCAGTATTTT.

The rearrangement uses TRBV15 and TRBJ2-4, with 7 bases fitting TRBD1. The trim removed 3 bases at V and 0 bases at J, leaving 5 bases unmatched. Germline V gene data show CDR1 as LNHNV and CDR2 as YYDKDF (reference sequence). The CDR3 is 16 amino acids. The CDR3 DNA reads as TGTGCCACCAGCAGTTTGGCAGGGGGAGCCAAAAACATTCAGTACTTC. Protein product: CATSSLAGGAKNIQYF.

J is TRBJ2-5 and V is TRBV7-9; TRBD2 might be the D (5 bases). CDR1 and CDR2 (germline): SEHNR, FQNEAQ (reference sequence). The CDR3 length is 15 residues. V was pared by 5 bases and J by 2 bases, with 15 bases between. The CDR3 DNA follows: TGTGCCAGCAGCCCCATTCGCCGGGAACAAGAGACCCAGTACTTC. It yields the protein CASSPIRREQETQYF.

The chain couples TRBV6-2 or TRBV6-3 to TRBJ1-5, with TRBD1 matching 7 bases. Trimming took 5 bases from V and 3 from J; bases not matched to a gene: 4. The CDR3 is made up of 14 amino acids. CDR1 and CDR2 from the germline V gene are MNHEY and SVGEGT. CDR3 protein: CASSEGQINQPQHF. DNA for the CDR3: TGTGCCAGCAGTGAGGGACAGATCAATCAGCCCCAGCATTTT.

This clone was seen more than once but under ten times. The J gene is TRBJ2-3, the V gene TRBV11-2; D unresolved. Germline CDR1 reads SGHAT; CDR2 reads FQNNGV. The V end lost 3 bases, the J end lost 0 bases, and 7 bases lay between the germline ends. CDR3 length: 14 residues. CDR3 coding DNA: TGTGCCAGCAGCTTGACTCTAAGCACAGATACGCAGTATTTT. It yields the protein CASSLTLSTDTQYF.

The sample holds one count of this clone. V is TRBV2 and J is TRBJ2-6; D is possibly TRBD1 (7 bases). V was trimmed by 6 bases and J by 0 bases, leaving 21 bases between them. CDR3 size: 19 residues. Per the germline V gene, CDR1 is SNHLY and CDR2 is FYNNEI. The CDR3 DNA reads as TGTGCCAGCAGAGATGGGCACAGGGGAGGATCCTCTGGGGCCAACGTCCTGACTTTC. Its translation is CASRDGHRGGSSGANVLTF.

The CDR3 loop reads CASSLGAGNQPQHF. CDR3 sequence (DNA): TGTGCCAGCAGCCTGGGGGCAGGGAATCAGCCCCAGCATTTT. The chain combines TRBV14 with TRBJ1-5, with D perhaps TRBD1 (6 bases). V shed 4 bases and J shed 4 bases, with 11 bases lying between them. The CDR3 length is 14 residues. Germline-derived CDR1 and CDR2 are SGHDN and FVKESK.

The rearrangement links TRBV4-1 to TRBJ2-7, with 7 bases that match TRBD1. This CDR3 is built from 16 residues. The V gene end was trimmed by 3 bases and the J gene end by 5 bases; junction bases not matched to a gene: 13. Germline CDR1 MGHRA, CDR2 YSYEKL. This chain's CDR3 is CASSHGWDSTLNEQYF. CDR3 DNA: TGCGCCAGCAGCCATGGGTGGGACAGTACGTTGAACGAGCAGTACTTC.

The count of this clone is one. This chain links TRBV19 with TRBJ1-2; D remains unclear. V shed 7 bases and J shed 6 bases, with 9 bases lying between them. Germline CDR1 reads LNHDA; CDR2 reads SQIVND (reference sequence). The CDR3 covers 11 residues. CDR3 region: CASTHGNGYTF. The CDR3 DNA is TGTGCCAGTACGCACGGTAATGGCTACACCTTC.

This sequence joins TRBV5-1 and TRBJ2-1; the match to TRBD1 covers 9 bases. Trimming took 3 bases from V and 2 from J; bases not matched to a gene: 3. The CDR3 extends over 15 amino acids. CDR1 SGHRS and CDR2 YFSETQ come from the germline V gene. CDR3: CASSSDRGTYNEQFF. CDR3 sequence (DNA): TGCGCCAGCAGCTCGGACAGGGGTACCTACAATGAGCAGTTCTTC. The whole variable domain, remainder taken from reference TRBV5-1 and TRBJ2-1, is KAGVTQTPRYLIKTRGQQVTLSCSPISGHRSVSWYQQTPGQGLQFLFEYFSETQRNKGNFPGRFSGRQFSNSRSEMNVSTLELGDSALYLCASSSDRGTYNEQFFGPGTRLTVL.

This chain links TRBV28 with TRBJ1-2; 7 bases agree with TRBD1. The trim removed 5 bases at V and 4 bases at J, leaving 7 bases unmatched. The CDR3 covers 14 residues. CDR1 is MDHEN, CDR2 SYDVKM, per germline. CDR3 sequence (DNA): TGTGCCAGCAGTCTCCGACAGGGAGGCTATGGCTACACCTTC. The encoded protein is CASSLRQGGYGYTF.

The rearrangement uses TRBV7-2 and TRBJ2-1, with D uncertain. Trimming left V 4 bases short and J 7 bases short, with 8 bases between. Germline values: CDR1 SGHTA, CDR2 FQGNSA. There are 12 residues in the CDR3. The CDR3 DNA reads TGTGCCAGCAGCTCTGGGCTAAATGAGCAGTTCTTC. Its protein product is CASSSGLNEQFF.

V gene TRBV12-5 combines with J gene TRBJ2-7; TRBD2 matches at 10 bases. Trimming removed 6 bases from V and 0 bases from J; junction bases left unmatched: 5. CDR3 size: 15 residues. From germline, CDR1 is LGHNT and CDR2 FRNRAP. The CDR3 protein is CASGDGLAASYEQYF. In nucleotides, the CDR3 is TGTGCTAGTGGCGATGGACTAGCGGCCTCCTACGAGCAGTACTTC. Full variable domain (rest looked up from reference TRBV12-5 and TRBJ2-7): DARVTQTPRHKVTEMGQEVTMRCQPILGHNTVFWYRQTMMQGLELLAYFRNRAPLDDSGMPKDRFSAEMPDATLATLKIQPSEPRDSAVYFCASGDGLAASYEQYFGPGTRLTVT.

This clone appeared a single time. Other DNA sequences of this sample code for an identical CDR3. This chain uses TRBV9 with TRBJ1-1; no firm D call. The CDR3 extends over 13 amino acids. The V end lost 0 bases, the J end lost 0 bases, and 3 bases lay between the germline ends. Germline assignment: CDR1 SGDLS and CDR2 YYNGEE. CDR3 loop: CASSVAMNTEAFF. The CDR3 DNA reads TGTGCCAGCAGCGTAGCAATGAACACTGAAGCTTTCTTT.

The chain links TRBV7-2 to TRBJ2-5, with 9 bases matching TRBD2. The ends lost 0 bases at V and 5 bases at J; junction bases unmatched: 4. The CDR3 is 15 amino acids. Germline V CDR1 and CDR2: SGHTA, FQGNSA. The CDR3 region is CASSLAASGVETQYF. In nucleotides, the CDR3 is TGTGCCAGCAGCTTAGCTGCTAGCGGGGTGGAGACCCAGTACTTC.